This T cell receptor beta chain is drawn from a study of blood T cell repertoires in COVID-19. Across the study: Samples came from the United States, Italy and Spain, spanning acute and convalescent COVID-19. The cDNA or gDNA used as material had been derived from T cells, B-cell-depleted T cells, or PBMCs.

Per the authors' pipeline: Amplification of reference gene primers was used by the study to estimate nucleated cell counts. Using immunoSEQ multiplex PCR, the repertoire was profiled, and TCRdb retains in-frame clones only, with some absent. The V and J calls and the clone size are those of that table, but D and trimming were determined from the DNA. The sample has 15,000 to 20,000 clones, around nine tenths seen once; the top ten hold 9.8%. Trimming removed 8 bases at V and 4 bases at J, with 13 bases between. The CDR3 contains 13 residues. Germline V gene lookup returns CDR1 MNHEY and CDR2 SMNVEV (reference sequence).

The sequence was collected from a man in his forties with active COVID-19. The chain links TRBV27 to TRBJ2-3; a weak D match, TRBD1 (6 bases). Sequencing was carried out using peripheral blood. CDR3 sequence reads: CASGITGPDTQYF. Written as DNA, the CDR3 is TGTGCCAGCGGGATTACAGGGCCAGATACGCAGTATTTT.